Listed below are T cell receptor beta chains from one sample, sequenced in a study of blood T cell repertoires in COVID-19. Here immunoSEQ multiplex PCR was the method, and the copy in TCRdb shows in-frame clones only, minus some. The table records some 53,000 clones, over 75% of them present only once. The source material was peripheral blood. The source of these receptors is a human donor with active COVID-19. The donor label of this sample is uncertain. Each CDR3 is given without its conserved first and last residue.

V gene: TRBV19; J gene: TRBJ1-4; CDR3 protein: ASSTLLEPENEKLF
V gene: TRBV19; J gene: TRBJ2-3; CDR3 protein: ASSKTSDTDTQY
V gene: TRBV3-1/TRBV3-2; J gene: TRBJ1-2; CDR3 protein: ASSRLTQGDYGYT
V gene: TRBV6-6; J gene: TRBJ1-5; CDR3 protein: ASSYSQGNQPQH
V gene: TRBV19; J gene: TRBJ2-7; CDR3 protein: ASSISPGSTYEQY
V gene: TRBV7-3; J gene: TRBJ2-5; CDR3 protein: ASSLGGAGETQY
V gene: TRBV9; J gene: TRBJ2-3; CDR3 protein: ASSRPGTSRGDTQY
V gene: TRBV6-5; J gene: TRBJ1-5; CDR3 protein: ASSYLINQPQH
V gene: TRBV7-2; J gene: TRBJ1-5; CDR3 protein: ASSWRGGNQPQH
V gene: TRBV6-1; J gene: TRBJ1-6; CDR3 protein: ASSETDESPLH
V gene: TRBV7-9; J gene: TRBJ1-1; CDR3 protein: ASSLIQEVKAF
V gene: TRBV7-3; J gene: TRBJ2-2; CDR3 protein: ASSLYTGQSGELF
V gene: TRBV6-2/TRBV6-3; J gene: TRBJ1-5; CDR3 protein: ASSYTTGGISNQPQH
V gene: TRBV4-1; J gene: TRBJ1-1; CDR3 protein: ASSQGLLTRAMNTEAF
V gene: TRBV6-2/TRBV6-3; J gene: TRBJ2-1; CDR3 protein: ASSRTGFYNEQF
V gene: TRBV7-3; J gene: TRBJ1-6; CDR3 protein: ASSPDSRYNSPLH
V gene: TRBV19; J gene: TRBJ1-4; CDR3 protein: ASSIGQGTSKEKLF
V gene: TRBV14; J gene: TRBJ2-1; CDR3 protein: ASSQVLGTSGLIYNEQF
V gene: TRBV5-6; J gene: TRBJ2-7; CDR3 protein: ASSPENSYEQY
V gene: TRBV19; J gene: TRBJ1-6; CDR3 protein: ASSISLGQVNSPLH
V gene: TRBV6-5; J gene: TRBJ2-7; CDR3 protein: ASSYWAGEGLNEQY
V gene: TRBV29-1; J gene: TRBJ2-7; CDR3 protein: SVRQGLGEQY
V gene: TRBV27; J gene: TRBJ2-3; CDR3 protein: ASSFLLAGGRDTQY
V gene: TRBV18; J gene: TRBJ1-3; CDR3 protein: ASSPLGAAGNTIY
V gene: TRBV5-6; J gene: TRBJ2-7; CDR3 protein: ASSLARLAEAYEQY
V gene: TRBV19; J gene: TRBJ1-2; CDR3 protein: ASSKPGGINYGYT
V gene: TRBV2; J gene: TRBJ2-5; CDR3 protein: ASTLAGGRLVETQY
V gene: TRBV16; J gene: TRBJ1-3; CDR3 protein: ASSQTRGRSGNTIY
V gene: TRBV3-1/TRBV3-2; J gene: TRBJ1-4; CDR3 protein: ASSQRGTNEKLF
V gene: TRBV29-1; J gene: TRBJ1-1; CDR3 protein: SAGGSGSNTEAF
V gene: TRBV18; J gene: TRBJ1-2; CDR3 protein: ASSPADREADYGYT
V gene: TRBV12-3/TRBV12-4; J gene: TRBJ1-5; CDR3 protein: ASSLSGETQH
V gene: TRBV4-1; J gene: TRBJ2-7; CDR3 protein: ASSQVPSEQY
V gene: TRBV7-9; J gene: TRBJ2-3; CDR3 protein: ASSLGGPSSDTQY
V gene: TRBV7-9; J gene: TRBJ1-3; CDR3 protein: ASSSTGGGNTIY
V gene: TRBV6-5; J gene: TRBJ1-1; CDR3 protein: ASSYSTTGVTEAF
V gene: TRBV9; J gene: TRBJ2-1; CDR3 protein: ASSMTSGSYNEQF
V gene: TRBV9; J gene: TRBJ1-1; CDR3 protein: ASSRTGQIYTEAF
V gene: TRBV5-1; J gene: TRBJ2-7; CDR3 protein: ASSLGDREIYEQY
V gene: TRBV18; J gene: TRBJ1-4; CDR3 protein: ASSPSQDEKLF
V gene: TRBV11-2; J gene: TRBJ2-4; CDR3 protein: ASSLGQTLAKNIQY
V gene: TRBV2; J gene: TRBJ2-1; CDR3 protein: ASRSRLAFDEQF
V gene: TRBV25-1; J gene: TRBJ1-6; CDR3 protein: ASDSYNSPLH
V gene: TRBV6-6; J gene: TRBJ2-3; CDR3 protein: ASRDGLAGNTDTQY
V gene: TRBV4-3; J gene: TRBJ2-2; CDR3 protein: ASSQGRTSPAGELF